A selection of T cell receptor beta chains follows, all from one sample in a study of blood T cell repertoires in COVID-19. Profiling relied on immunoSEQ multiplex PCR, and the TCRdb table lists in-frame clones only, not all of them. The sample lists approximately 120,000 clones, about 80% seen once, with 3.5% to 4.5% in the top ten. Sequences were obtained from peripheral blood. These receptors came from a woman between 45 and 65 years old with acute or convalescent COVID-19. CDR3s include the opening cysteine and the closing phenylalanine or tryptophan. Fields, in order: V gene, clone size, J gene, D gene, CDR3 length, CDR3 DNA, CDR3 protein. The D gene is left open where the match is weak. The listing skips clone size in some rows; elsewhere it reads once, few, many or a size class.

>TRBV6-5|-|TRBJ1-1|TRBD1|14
TGTGCCAGCAGTACGACAGGGGGCGAGGGTGAAGCTTTCTTT
CASSTTGGEGEAFF
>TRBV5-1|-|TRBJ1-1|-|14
TGCGCCAGCAGCTTGGCGGGGGACGGCACTGAAGCTTTCTTT
CASSLAGDGTEAFF
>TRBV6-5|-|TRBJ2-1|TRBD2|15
TGTGCCAGCAGTTATTCCCTAGCGGGAATCAATGAGCAGTTCTTC
CASSYSLAGINEQFF
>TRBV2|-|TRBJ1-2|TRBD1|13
TGTGCCAGCAGATGGGGACAGCTATATGGCTACACCTTC
CASRWGQLYGYTF
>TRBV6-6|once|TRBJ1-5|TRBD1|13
TGTGCCAGCAGCATGACAGGGGCCCAGCCCCAGCATTTT
CASSMTGAQPQHF
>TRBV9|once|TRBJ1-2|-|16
TGTGCCAGCAGCGCCGCAGGGTCAGGTCAGTCCTATGGCTACACCTTC
CASSAAGSGQSYGYTF
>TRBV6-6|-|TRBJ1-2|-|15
TGTGCCAGCAGTTACTCTTTGTCCACATTCTATGGCTACACCTTC
CASSYSLSTFYGYTF
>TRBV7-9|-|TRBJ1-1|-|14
TGTGCCAGCAGTCAAGCAGGGGTGAACACTGAAGCTTTCTTT
CASSQAGVNTEAFF
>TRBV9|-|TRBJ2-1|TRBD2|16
TGTGCCAGCAGCGTATTGGGCGGGAGAATGGGCAATGAGCAGTTCTTC
CASSVLGGRMGNEQFF
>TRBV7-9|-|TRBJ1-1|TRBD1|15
TGTGCCAGCAGCTTACAGGGGGCCGGGATCACTGAAGCTTTCTTT
CASSLQGAGITEAFF
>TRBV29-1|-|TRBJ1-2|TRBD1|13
TGCAGCGGGGGACAGGGGCCGGCGGAAGGCTACACCTTC
CSGGQGPAEGYTF
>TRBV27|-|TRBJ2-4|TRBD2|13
TGTGCCAGCGGAATTACCATTGGGACTAGCTTGAGCTTC
CASGITIGTSLSF
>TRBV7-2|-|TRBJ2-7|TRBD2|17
TGTGCCAGCAGCAAAGGGGGTAGCGGGAGTATTGGATACGAGCAGTACTTC
CASSKGGSGSIGYEQYF
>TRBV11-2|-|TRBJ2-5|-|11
TGTGCCAGCAGAACCTATGAGACCCAGTACTTC
CASRTYETQYF
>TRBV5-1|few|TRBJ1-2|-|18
TGCGCCAGCAGCTTGAAAGGAGTTGGCGGGCCCCGGGCCTATGGCTACACCTTC
CASSLKGVGGPRAYGYTF
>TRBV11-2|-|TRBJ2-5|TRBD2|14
TGTGCCAGCAGCCCTAGCGGCCGAAAAGAGACCCAGTACTTC
CASSPSGRKETQYF
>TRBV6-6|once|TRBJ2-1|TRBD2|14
TGTGCCAGCAGTTCTAGCGGCTCCTACAATGAGCAGTTCTTC
CASSSSGSYNEQFF
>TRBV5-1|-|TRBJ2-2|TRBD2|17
TGCGCCAGCAGCTCTGGACTAGCGGGAGATCGAACCGGGGAGCTGTTTTTT
CASSSGLAGDRTGELFF
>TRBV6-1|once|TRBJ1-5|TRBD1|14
TGTGCCAGCAGTGAGATACAGGGGGCTGAGCCCCAGCATTTT
CASSEIQGAEPQHF
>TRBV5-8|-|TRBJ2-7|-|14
TGTGCCAGCAGCCCCCGGACACTCACCTACGAGCAGTACTTC
CASSPRTLTYEQYF
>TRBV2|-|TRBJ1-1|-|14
TGTGCCAGCAGTGTTCAGGGGCCAAACACTGAAGCTTTCTTT
CASSVQGPNTEAFF
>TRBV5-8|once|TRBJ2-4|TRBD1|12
TGTGCCAGCAGCTTAGGGACAGGGAGAAGGTACTTC
CASSLGTGRRYF
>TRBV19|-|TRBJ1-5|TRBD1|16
TGTGCCAGTAGTATTGCGGGACAGAGGGGCAATCAGCCCCAGCATTTT
CASSIAGQRGNQPQHF
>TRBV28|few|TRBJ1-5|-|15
TGTGCCAGCAGTCTCCCCGCGGGGATGGGTCAGCCCCAGCATTTT
CASSLPAGMGQPQHF